Detailed here is one T cell receptor (beta chain). The CDR3 extends over 17 amino acids. Germline-derived CDR1 and CDR2 are SGHRS and YFSETQ. V trimming: 4 bases; J trimming: 1 base; junction bases outside the gene matches: 6. The time point here: after dendritic cell vaccination, including at tumor progression/relapse. The sample belongs to a study of glioma-infiltrating T cells after dendritic cell vaccination. Up to about 2 ug genomic DNA was used for TCRB CDR3 amplification. Repertoires were generated with immunoSEQ multiplex PCR, while TCRdb's copy carries only in-frame clones and drops some. The table records just under 100,000 clones, approximately 84% of them present only once.

The genes are TRBV5-1 and TRBJ2-3; TRBD2 agrees at 13 bases. The sequencing used blood, collected after dendritic cell vaccination. The TCR sequence derives from a human donor with glioblastoma. CDR3 region: CASSHGLAGARTDTQYF. For the CDR3, the DNA is TGCGCCAGCAGCCACGGACTAGCGGGGGCCCGCACAGATACGCAGTATTTT. The variable domain in full, with the rest retrieved from reference TRBV5-1 and TRBJ2-3, is KAGVTQTPRYLIKTRGQQVTLSCSPISGHRSVSWYQQTPGQGLQFLFEYFSETQRNKGNFPGRFSGRQFSNSRSEMNVSTLELGDSALYLCASSHGLAGARTDTQYFGPGTRLTVL.